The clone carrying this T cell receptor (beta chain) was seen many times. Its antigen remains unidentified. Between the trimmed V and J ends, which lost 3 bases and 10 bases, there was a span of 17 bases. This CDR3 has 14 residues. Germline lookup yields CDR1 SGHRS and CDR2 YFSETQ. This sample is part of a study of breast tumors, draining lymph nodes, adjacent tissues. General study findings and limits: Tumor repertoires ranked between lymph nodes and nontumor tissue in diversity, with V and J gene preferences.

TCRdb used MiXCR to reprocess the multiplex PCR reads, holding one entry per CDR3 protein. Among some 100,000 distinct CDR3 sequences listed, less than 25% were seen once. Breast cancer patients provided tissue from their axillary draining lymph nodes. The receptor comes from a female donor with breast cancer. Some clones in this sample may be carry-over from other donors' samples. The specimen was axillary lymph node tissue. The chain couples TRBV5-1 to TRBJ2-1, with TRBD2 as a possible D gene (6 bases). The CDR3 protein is CASSSEMGRSEQFF. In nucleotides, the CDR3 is TGCGCCAGCAGCTCGGAGATGGGGAGGAGCGAGCAGTTCTTC.